Below are 2 T cell receptor beta chains sequenced from a single sample in a study of blood T cell repertoires in COVID-19. Assay: immunoSEQ multiplex PCR; the TCRdb copy retains only in-frame clones and omits some. The sample has about 140,000 clones, roughly 80% seen once. The sequencing input was peripheral blood. The receptors stem from a woman of 80 years or more in a cohort sampled during active or convalescent COVID-19.

The CDR3: CASSGVSGGADTGELFF. For the CDR3, the DNA is TGTGCCAGCAGTGGTGTTAGCGGGGGGGCCGACACCGGGGAGCTGTTTTTT. This chain uses TRBV2 with TRBJ2-2; 11 nucleotides agree with TRBD2. The CDR3 length is 17 residues. The V gene's germline CDR1 is SNHLY and CDR2 FYNNEI. Trimming at V came to 4 bases and at J to 3 bases, leaving 7 bases not matched to a gene.

For this clone: The junction differs from germline at one of its ends, possibly a read error. V usage is TRBV6-4 and J usage is TRBJ2-7; D possibly corresponds to TRBD1 (6 bases). The CDR3 totals 11 residues. Germline loops: CDR1 MRHNA, CDR2 SNTAGT. CDR3 sequence: CASSDSQRGGF. The CDR3 DNA reads as TGTGCCAGCAGTGACTCCCAGAGAGGGGGCTTC.